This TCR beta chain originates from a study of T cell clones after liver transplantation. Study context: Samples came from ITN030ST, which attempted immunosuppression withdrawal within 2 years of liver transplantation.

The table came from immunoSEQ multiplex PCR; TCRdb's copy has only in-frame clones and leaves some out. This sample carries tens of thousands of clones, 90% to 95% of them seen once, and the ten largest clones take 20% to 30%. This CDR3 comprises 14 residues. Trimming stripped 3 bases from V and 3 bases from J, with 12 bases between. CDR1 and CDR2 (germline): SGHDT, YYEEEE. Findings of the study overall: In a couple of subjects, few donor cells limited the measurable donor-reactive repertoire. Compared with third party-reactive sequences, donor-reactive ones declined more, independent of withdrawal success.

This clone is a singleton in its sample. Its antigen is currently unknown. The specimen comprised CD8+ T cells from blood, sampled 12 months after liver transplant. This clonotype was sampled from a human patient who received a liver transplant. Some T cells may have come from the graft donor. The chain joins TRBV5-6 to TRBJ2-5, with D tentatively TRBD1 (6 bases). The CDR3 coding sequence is TGTGCCAGCAGCTGGACAGATGCAAAAGAGACCCAGTACTTC. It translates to CASSWTDAKETQYF. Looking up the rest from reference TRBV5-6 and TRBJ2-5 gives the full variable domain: DAGVTQSPTHLIKTRGQQVTLRCSPKSGHDTVSWYQQALGQGPQFIFQYYEEEERQRGNFPDRFSGHQFPNYSSELNVNALLLGDSALYLCASSWTDAKETQYFGPGTRLLVL.